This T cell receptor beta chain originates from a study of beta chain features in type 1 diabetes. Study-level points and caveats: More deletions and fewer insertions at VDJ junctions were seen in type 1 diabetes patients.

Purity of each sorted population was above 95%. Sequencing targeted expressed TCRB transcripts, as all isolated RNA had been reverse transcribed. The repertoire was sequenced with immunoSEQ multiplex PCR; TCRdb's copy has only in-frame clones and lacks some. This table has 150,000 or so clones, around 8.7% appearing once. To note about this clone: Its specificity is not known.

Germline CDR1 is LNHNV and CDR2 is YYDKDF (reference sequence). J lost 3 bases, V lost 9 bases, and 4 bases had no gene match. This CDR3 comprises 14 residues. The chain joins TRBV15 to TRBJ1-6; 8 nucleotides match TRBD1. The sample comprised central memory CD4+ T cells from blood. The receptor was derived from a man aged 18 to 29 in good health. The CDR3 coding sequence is TGTGCCACAAGCGACAGGGGCTATAATTCACCCCTCCACTTT. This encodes CATSDRGYNSPLHF.